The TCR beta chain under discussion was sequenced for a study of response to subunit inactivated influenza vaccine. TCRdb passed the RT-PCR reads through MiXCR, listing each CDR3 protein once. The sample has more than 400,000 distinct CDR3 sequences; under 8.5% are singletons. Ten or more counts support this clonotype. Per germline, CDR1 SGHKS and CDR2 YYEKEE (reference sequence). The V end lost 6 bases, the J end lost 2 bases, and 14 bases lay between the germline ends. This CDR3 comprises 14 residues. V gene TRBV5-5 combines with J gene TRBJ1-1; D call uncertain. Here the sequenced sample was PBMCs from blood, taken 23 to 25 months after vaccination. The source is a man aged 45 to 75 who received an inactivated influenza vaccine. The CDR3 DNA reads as TGTGCCAGCATCCAAAGAGGGATCAACACTGAAGCTTTCTTT. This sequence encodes CASIQRGINTEAFF.